Only a few counts were recorded for the clone carrying this T cell receptor (beta chain). One junction end disagrees with the germline gene, perhaps due to a read error. The time point here: after trial treatment. Treatment indicated: LDRT plus nivolumab, ipilimumab, low-dose cyclophosphamide and aspirin (RACIN trial). The data belong to a study of low-dose radiotherapy and immunotherapy resistance in tumors. Study-wide background: Cyclophosphamide was given intravenously at 200 mg/m2 every two weeks, and each dose came one day before radiation and immunotherapy.

cDNA synthesis used a TRAV/TRBV-specific primer set for both chains. For amplifying TCRs, the PCR ran for about 22 cycles with Phusion, which was used together with a constant-region primer and the adapter on the V primers. TCRdb reprocessed the reads via MiXCR and lists one record per CDR3 protein. The sample lists roughly 90,000 distinct CDR3 sequences, 20% to 25% occurring once. The CDR3 contains 12 residues. Germline assignment: CDR1 SGHRS and CDR2 YFSETQ. The sequencing used PBMCs, collected after low-dose radiotherapy plus immunotherapy. The chain links TRBV5-1 to TRBJ2-5; TRBD2 might be the D (5 bases). The clonotype comes from a female donor with ovarian cancer. CDR3 sequence reads: CASSLAGLLLDF. The CDR3 coding sequence is TGCGCCAGCAGCTTGGCCGGACTCCTCTTAGACTTC.